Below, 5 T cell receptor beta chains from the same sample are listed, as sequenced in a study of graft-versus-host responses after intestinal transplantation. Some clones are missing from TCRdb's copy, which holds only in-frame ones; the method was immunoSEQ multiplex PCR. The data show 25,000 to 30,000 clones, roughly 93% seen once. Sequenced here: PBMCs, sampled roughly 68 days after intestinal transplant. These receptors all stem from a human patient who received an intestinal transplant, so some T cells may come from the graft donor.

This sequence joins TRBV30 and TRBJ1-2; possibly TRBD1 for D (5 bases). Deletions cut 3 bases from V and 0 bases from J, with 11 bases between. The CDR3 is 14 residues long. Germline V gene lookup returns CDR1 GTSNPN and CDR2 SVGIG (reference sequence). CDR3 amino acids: CAWRGRRANYGYTF. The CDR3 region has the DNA TGTGCCTGGAGGGGACGGAGAGCTAACTATGGCTACACCTTC.

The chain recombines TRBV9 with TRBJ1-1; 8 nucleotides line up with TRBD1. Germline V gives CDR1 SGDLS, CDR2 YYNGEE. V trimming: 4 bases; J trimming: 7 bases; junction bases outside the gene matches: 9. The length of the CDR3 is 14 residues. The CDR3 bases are TGTGCCAGCAGCTCAGGGACAGGAGGGTTTGAAGCTTTCTTT. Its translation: CASSSGTGGFEAFF.

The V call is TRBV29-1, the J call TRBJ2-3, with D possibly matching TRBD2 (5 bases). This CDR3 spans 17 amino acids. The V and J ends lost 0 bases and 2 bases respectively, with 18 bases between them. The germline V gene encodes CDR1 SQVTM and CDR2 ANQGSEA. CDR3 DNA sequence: TGCAGCGTTGAAGATCTAGCTTCAAAGGAGGCCACAGATACGCAGTATTTT. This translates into CSVEDLASKEATDTQYF.

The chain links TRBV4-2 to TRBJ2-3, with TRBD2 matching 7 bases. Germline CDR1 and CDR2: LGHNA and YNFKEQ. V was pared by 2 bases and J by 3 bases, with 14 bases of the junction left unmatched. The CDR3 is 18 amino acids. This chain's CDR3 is CASSQTPMGGSTTDTQYF. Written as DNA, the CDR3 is TGTGCCAGCAGCCAAACCCCTATGGGCGGGAGCACGACAGATACGCAGTATTTT.

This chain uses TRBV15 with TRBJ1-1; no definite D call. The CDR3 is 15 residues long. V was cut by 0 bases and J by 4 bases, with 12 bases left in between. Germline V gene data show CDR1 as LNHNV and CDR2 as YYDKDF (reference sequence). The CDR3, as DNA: TGTGCCACCAGCAGAGATTACGGCGGCGCCACTGAAGCTTTCTTT. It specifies CATSRDYGGATEAFF.